Listed below are T cell receptor beta chains from one sample, sequenced in a study of Graves' ophthalmopathy and Graves' hyperthyroidism. Via MiXCR, TCRdb re-called the multiplex PCR reads, giving one row per CDR3 protein. Of 500,000 to 600,000 distinct CDR3 sequences in the sample, less than 40% are singletons; the top ten hold over 3.5%. Sequenced sample: peripheral blood or thyroid tissue (not recorded which). The receptors derive from an adult man with Graves' hyperthyroidism. Both conserved end residues are part of each CDR3. The order of the fields is V gene, J gene, D gene, clone size, CDR3 length, CDR3 protein, CDR3 DNA. The D gene is left open where the match is weak. A clone size is listed for some rows: how often the clone was seen (once, few, many), or a class if it is expanded.

>TRBV7-9|TRBJ1-1|TRBD1|many|15
CASSFDRAGGTEAFF
TGTGCCAGCAGCTTCGATAGAGCAGGGGGTACTGAAGCTTTCTTT
>TRBV7-9|TRBJ2-7|TRBD1|many|14
CASSLGDSLYEQYF
TGTGCCAGCAGCTTAGGGGACAGTCTCTACGAGCAGTACTTC
>TRBV20-1|TRBJ2-1|TRBD2|.|15
CSARDSSGDYNEQFF
TGCAGTGCTAGAGACTCTAGCGGAGACTACAATGAGCAGTTCTTC
>TRBV28|TRBJ2-7|.|.|13
CASGLLGKSEQYF
TGTGCCAGCGGTTTACTAGGGAAATCCGAGCAGTACTTC
>TRBV5-1|TRBJ2-3|.|few|15
CASSLEGGPEDTQYF
TGCGCCAGCAGCTTGGAGGGGGGGCCGGAAGATACGCAGTATTTT
>TRBV6-6|TRBJ1-2|.|.|14
CASRRTYSEYGYTF
TGTGCCAGCAGGCGGACGTATAGCGAATATGGCTACACCTTC
>TRBV7-9|TRBJ2-1|TRBD2|.|15
CASSPSRLAGSEQFF
TGTGCCAGCAGCCCATCCCGGCTAGCGGGGAGTGAGCAGTTCTTC
>TRBV3-1|TRBJ2-7|.|.|15
CASSQDVSSAREQYF
TGTGCCAGCAGCCAAGATGTCAGCAGCGCGAGGGAGCAGTACTTC
>TRBV10-2|TRBJ1-2|.|many|15
CASSDPKGANYGYTF
TGCGCCAGCAGTGACCCTAAGGGAGCTAACTATGGCTACACCTTC
>TRBV7-2|TRBJ1-2|.|.|13
CAGDNPSNYGYTF
TGTGCCGGGGACAACCCTTCTAACTATGGCTACACCTTC
>TRBV10-3|TRBJ2-7|.|many|14
CAISGGGGVWEQYF
TGTGCCATCAGTGGAGGGGGAGGCGTATGGGAGCAGTACTTC
>TRBV25-1|TRBJ1-2|TRBD1|many|16
CASSPGQGEANYGYTF
TGTGCCAGCAGTCCGGGACAGGGGGAGGCTAACTATGGCTACACCTTC
>TRBV15|TRBJ2-7|.|.|13
CATGNLKSGEQYF
TGTGCCACCGGCAACCTAAAAAGCGGGGAGCAGTACTTC
>TRBV12-3/TRBV12-4|TRBJ2-2|.|few|15
CASSLWGAPTGELFF
TGTGCCAGCAGTTTATGGGGAGCCCCCACCGGGGAGCTGTTTTTT
>TRBV5-1|TRBJ2-7|.|many|14
CASSLGQGRYEQYF
TGTGCCAGCAGCCTGGGACAAGGGCGCTACGAGCAGTACTTC
>TRBV19|TRBJ2-2|TRBD1|.|18
CASSSAGQDAANTGELFF
TGTGCCAGTAGTTCCGCGGGACAGGACGCCGCGAACACCGGGGAGCTGTTTTTT
>TRBV27|TRBJ1-6|.|many|12
CASSSLGDPLHF
TGTGCCAGCAGTTCCCTCGGTGATCCCCTCCACTTT
>TRBV7-6|TRBJ1-2|TRBD1|many|14
CASSLDRGEDGYTF
TGTGCCAGCAGCTTAGACAGGGGAGAGGATGGCTACACCTTC
>TRBV6-1|TRBJ1-6|.|many|15
CASSDMYPVGSPLHF
TGTGCCAGCAGTGATATGTACCCAGTAGGTTCACCCCTCCACTTT
>TRBV29-1|TRBJ1-4|TRBD1|many|13
CSASRGLYEKLFF
TGCAGCGCTTCCAGGGGGTTGTATGAAAAACTGTTTTTT
>TRBV19|TRBJ2-7|.|many|13
CASSIAETYEQYF
TGTGCCAGTAGTATTGCAGAGACCTACGAGCAGTACTTC
>TRBV11-2|TRBJ2-7|.|many|14
CASSYEGGFDEQYF
TGTGCCAGCAGCTACGAGGGAGGTTTCGACGAGCAGTACTTC
>TRBV20-1|TRBJ2-7|TRBD1|.|12
CSAGQTVDEQYF
TGCAGTGCGGGACAGACCGTGGACGAGCAGTACTTC
>TRBV19|TRBJ1-2|.|few|14
CASKNDRRFYGYTF
TGTGCCAGCAAAAACGACAGGAGGTTTTATGGCTACACCTTC
>TRBV9|TRBJ2-1|TRBD1|.|13
CASSYDRGNRQFF
TGTGCCAGCAGTTACGACAGGGGAAATAGGCAGTTCTTC
>TRBV29-1|TRBJ2-7|.|.|14
CSSEALRYSYEQYF
TGCAGCAGTGAAGCGCTAAGATACTCCTACGAGCAGTACTTC
>TRBV20-1|TRBJ2-7|TRBD2|.|16
CSAVTSGRASPYEQYF
TGCAGTGCTGTGACTAGCGGGAGGGCATCCCCCTACGAGCAGTACTTC
>TRBV29-1|TRBJ2-2|.|many|16
CSVQAGAGVYTGELFF
TGCAGCGTCCAAGCTGGGGCAGGGGTTTACACCGGGGAGCTGTTTTTT
>TRBV7-9|TRBJ2-2|TRBD1|few|16
CASSLTGTGGTGELFF
TGTGCCAGCAGCTTAACCGGGACAGGGGGCACCGGGGAGCTGTTTTTT
>TRBV7-2|TRBJ1-1|TRBD1|.|12
CASSGGTGVAFF
TGTGCCAGCAGCGGAGGGACAGGGGTAGCTTTCTTT
>TRBV15|TRBJ2-6|.|once|14
CATSSLAGANVLTF
TGTGCCACCAGCAGCCTAGCTGGGGCCAACGTCCTGACTTTC
>TRBV12-3/TRBV12-4|TRBJ1-2|.|few|15
CASSQDLGASYGYTF
TGTGCCAGCAGCCAAGATCTGGGGGCGAGCTATGGCTACACCTTC
>TRBV19|TRBJ1-4|.|.|18
CASSIVGPSSTTNEKLFF
TGTGCCAGTAGTATAGTGGGGCCTTCATCGACAACTAATGAAAAACTGTTTTTT
>TRBV7-2|TRBJ2-5|.|.|12
CASRENQETQYF
TGTGCTAGTCGGGAGAACCAAGAGACCCAGTACTTC
>TRBV7-8|TRBJ1-4|.|many|13
CASSGGGVEKLFF
TGTGCCAGCAGCGGGGGGGGAGTTGAAAAACTGTTTTTT
>TRBV11-2|TRBJ1-1|.|.|13
CASSLGQYNEAFF
TGTGCCAGCAGCTTAGGACAGTACAATGAAGCTTTCTTT
>TRBV11-2|TRBJ2-7|.|many|16
CASSLDSRGRKYEQYF
TGTGCCAGCAGCTTAGATTCCCGGGGCAGAAAGTACGAGCAGTACTTC
>TRBV20-1|TRBJ2-2|.|many|14
CSALVTGNTGELFF
TGCAGTGCCCTCGTGACTGGGAACACCGGGGAGCTGTTTTTT
>TRBV6-5|TRBJ1-5|.|.|15
CASSYSPPTDQPQHF
TGTGCCAGCAGTTATTCCCCACCGACAGATCAGCCCCAGCATTTT
>TRBV2|TRBJ2-7|.|many|16
CASRGGRGGVTYEQYF
TGTGCCAGCAGGGGGGGCCGGGGAGGGGTAACCTACGAGCAGTACTTC
>TRBV11-3|TRBJ1-1|.|.|16
CASSLDGTAGNTEAFF
TGTGCCAGCAGCTTAGATGGGACGGCCGGGAACACTGAAGCTTTCTTT
>TRBV15|TRBJ1-5|.|few|14
CATSQGRGQNYEHF
TGTGCCACCAGCCAGGGGCGCGGGCAAAACTACGAGCATTTT
>TRBV28|TRBJ1-3|.|few|14
CASSLRDTGNTIYF
TGTGCCAGCAGTTTACGGGATACCGGAAACACCATATATTTT